These 22 T cell receptor beta chains originate from one sample sequenced in a study of blood T cell repertoires in COVID-19. Sequenced by immunoSEQ multiplex PCR; TCRdb stores in-frame clones only, minus some. This sample has roughly 570,000 clones, with roughly nine tenths found just once. Sequenced input: peripheral blood. These receptors were obtained from a woman between 50 and 59 years old with COVID-19, enrolled during active disease.

The genes are TRBV3-1 (or the pseudogene TRBV3-2) and TRBJ1-2; a weak D match, TRBD1 (5 bases). Looked up from germline, CDR1 is LGHDT and CDR2 is YNNKEL (reference sequence). Trimming took 0 bases from V and 8 from J, leaving 10 bases between them. The CDR3 length is 13 residues. The CDR3 DNA reads TGTGCCAGCAGCCAAGATTCAGGGTTCGGCTACACCTTC. Its protein is CASSQDSGFGYTF.

This chain links TRBV2 with TRBJ1-1; tentative D call: TRBD1 (6 bases). The CDR3 is made up of 13 amino acids. V gave up 5 bases and J gave up 7 bases, with 14 bases separating them. Germline V gene lookup returns CDR1 SNHLY and CDR2 FYNNEI. CDR3 in DNA: TGTGCCAGCAGTCCCAGGGGACCCTTTGAAGCTTTCTTT. It yields the protein CASSPRGPFEAFF.

The chain has TRBV28 and TRBJ1-2; the D is unclear. V gave up 2 bases and J gave up 5 bases, with 9 bases separating them. Germline V gives CDR1 MDHEN, CDR2 SYDVKM. CDR3 length: 13 residues. CDR3 residues: CASSLNLGYGYTF. In DNA, the CDR3 is TGTGCCAGCAGTTTAAACCTCGGTTATGGCTACACCTTC.

The V and J genes are TRBV5-6 and TRBJ2-3, with a possible D match to TRBD2 (6 bases). In germline, CDR1 is SGHDT, CDR2 YYEEEE. V was cut by 1 base and J by 3 bases, with 15 bases left in between. This CDR3 has 16 amino acids. The CDR3 DNA reads as TGTGCCAGCAGCTTGATTACGGCTAGCGTAACAGATACGCAGTATTTT. This gives the protein CASSLITASVTDTQYF.

The chain recombines TRBV2 with TRBJ1-2; 7 bases map to TRBD1. V lost 6 bases, J lost 8 bases, and 9 bases stayed unmatched. The length of the CDR3 is 13 residues. The germline gives CDR1 SNHLY, CDR2 FYNNEI. Here the CDR3 reads CASRADRVNGYTF. The CDR3, as DNA: TGTGCCAGCAGAGCCGACAGGGTAAACGGCTACACCTTC.

This clone occurred a few times. The chain combines TRBV5-1 with TRBJ1-1; D unclear. V lost 1 base and J 0 bases, leaving 7 bases between the germline ends. This CDR3 is built from 14 residues. The germline V gene has CDR1 SGHRS and CDR2 YFSETQ. CDR3 DNA sequence: TGCGCCAGCAGCTTGACTATCCTGAACACTGAAGCTTTCTTT. This sequence encodes CASSLTILNTEAFF.

The chain joins TRBV7-9 to TRBJ2-2, with 9 nucleotides matching TRBD1. Germline CDR1 SEHNR, CDR2 FQNEAQ (reference sequence). This CDR3 region has 17 residues. The V gene end was trimmed by 4 bases and the J gene end by 3 bases; junction bases not matched to a gene: 9. The CDR3 sequence: CASSSKPGQGHTGELFF. DNA of the CDR3: TGTGCCAGCAGCTCCAAACCGGGACAGGGACACACCGGGGAGCTGTTTTTT.

The rearrangement uses TRBV6-1 and TRBJ1-5, with D possibly TRBD1 on 6 matching bases. From germline, CDR1 is MNHNS and CDR2 SASEGT. V shed 1 base and J shed 4 bases, with 8 bases lying between them. The CDR3 consists of 14 residues. CDR3 nucleotides: TGTGCCAGCAGTGAAGGGACAGAAAATCAGCCCCAGCATTTT. Residues: CASSEGTENQPQHF.

The chain employs TRBV28 and TRBJ1-1; D is possibly TRBD1 (5 bases). Germline assignment: CDR1 MDHEN and CDR2 SYDVKM. This CDR3 has 14 residues. Deletions cut 10 bases from V and 1 base from J, with 16 bases between. CDR3 loop: CAIIPWGGNTEAFF. The DNA for the CDR3 is TGTGCCATCATCCCTTGGGGCGGGAACACTGAAGCTTTCTTT.

A note on this clone: Other DNA variants within this sample encode the same CDR3. V is TRBV10-2 and J is TRBJ2-6, with TRBD1 identical over 8 bases. The CDR3 runs to 17 residues. V was clipped by 2 bases and J by 1 base; unmatched bases: 4. Germline V gene data show CDR1 as WSHSY and CDR2 as SAAADI. CDR3 sequence: CASSEGTGGSGANVLTF. Written as DNA, the CDR3 is TGCGCCAGCAGTGAGGGGACAGGAGGATCTGGGGCCAACGTCCTGACTTTC.

V gene TRBV5-1 combines with J gene TRBJ1-2; the match to TRBD1 covers 7 bases. This CDR3 comprises 13 residues. CDR1 is SGHRS, CDR2 YFSETQ, per germline. V trimming: 0 bases; J trimming: 13 bases; junction bases outside the gene matches: 9. CDR3 DNA sequence: TGCGCCAGCAGCTTGGATTTGACAGGGTCGGTCACCTTC. It specifies CASSLDLTGSVTF.

The chain recombines TRBV7-2 with TRBJ1-2, with D possibly TRBD1 on 6 matching bases. CDR3 size: 15 residues. With 3 bases removed from V and 2 bases from J, the gap between germline ends came to 13 bases. Germline V gene lookup returns CDR1 SGHTA and CDR2 FQGNSA. The CDR3 DNA follows: TGTGCCAGCAGCTTGAAGACAGGAATAAACTATGGCTACACCTTC. Translation gives CASSLKTGINYGYTF.

The V and J genes are TRBV9 and TRBJ2-7, with D possibly being TRBD1 (5 bases). CDR3 size: 12 residues. CDR1 and CDR2 (germline): SGDLS, YYNGEE. V was cut by 0 bases and J by 7 bases, with 8 bases left in between. The CDR3 protein is CASSVGGREQYF. The CDR3 bases are TGTGCCAGCAGCGTAGGGGGCAGGGAGCAGTACTTC.

This clone was recorded once. The V and J genes are TRBV3-1 (or the pseudogene TRBV3-2) and TRBJ2-3; D not resolved. The germline gives CDR1 LGHDT, CDR2 YNNKEL (reference sequence). The CDR3 runs to 13 residues. The germline V and J ends were trimmed by 3 bases and 6 bases, with 10 bases remaining between them. In DNA form, the CDR3 reads TGTGCCAGCAGCCAGGCCCCCGGGGATACGCAGTATTTT. This codes for CASSQAPGDTQYF.

The rearrangement joins TRBV27 to TRBJ2-6; a weak D match, TRBD1 (6 bases). The CDR3 is 18 amino acids. V lost 5 bases and J lost 2, with 19 bases in between. CDR1 is MNHEY and CDR2 is SMNVEV in the germline V gene (reference sequence). The CDR3 loop is CASSPRDMGFAGANVLTF. DNA for the CDR3: TGTGCCAGCAGTCCCCGGGACATGGGATTTGCTGGGGCCAACGTCCTGACTTTC. The entire variable domain, with the rest obtained from reference TRBV27 and TRBJ2-6, is as follows: EAQVTQNPRYLITVTGKKLTVTCSQNMNHEYMSWYRQDPGLGLRQIYYSMNVEVTDKGDVPEGYKVSRKEKRNFPLILESPSPNQTSLYFCASSPRDMGFAGANVLTFGAGSRLTVL.

This sequence joins TRBV30 and TRBJ2-3; a weak D match, TRBD2 (7 bases). The V end lost 4 bases, the J end lost 8 bases, and 19 bases lay between the germline ends. The germline CDR1 and CDR2 sequences are GTSNPN and SVGIG (reference sequence). The CDR3 has 14 residues. The CDR3 sequence: CAWTIGGPEGTQYF. The CDR3 DNA is TGTGCCTGGACTATCGGGGGGCCCGAGGGTACGCAGTATTTT.

This rearrangement joins TRBV5-1 to TRBJ1-2, with 7 nucleotides matching TRBD1. Germline assignment: CDR1 SGHRS and CDR2 YFSETQ. The CDR3 is made up of 18 amino acids. The V and J ends lost 4 bases and 0 bases, in that order; junction bases with no gene match: 15. The CDR3 DNA is TGCGCCAGCAGCCCAGTACCGGGACAGAGCTTAACTAACTATGGCTACACCTTC. Translation gives CASSPVPGQSLTNYGYTF.

The V and J genes are TRBV6-5 and TRBJ1-1; perhaps TRBD1 as D (5 bases). V was clipped by 7 bases and J by 5 bases, with 17 bases between them. Germline CDR1 is MNHEY and CDR2 is SVGAGI. The CDR3 is made up of 14 amino acids. The CDR3 DNA reads TGTGCCAGCAACCGGGGCGGGGCGCGGACTGAAGCTTTCTTT. Translating it yields CASNRGGARTEAFF.

The chain employs TRBV2 and TRBJ1-5; D ambiguous. The V gene lost 2 bases and the J gene lost 6 bases, with 14 bases spanning the gap. Per the germline V gene, CDR1 is SNHLY and CDR2 is FYNNEI. The CDR3 is made up of 15 amino acids. CDR3: CASSETGGLVQPQHF. The CDR3 DNA is TGTGCCAGCAGTGAAACTGGCGGCTTGGTTCAGCCCCAGCATTTT.

V gene TRBV19 combines with J gene TRBJ2-3; 9 bases are a match to TRBD1. Germline CDR1 and CDR2: LNHDA and SQIVND (reference sequence). The CDR3 runs to 16 residues. J lost 3 bases, V lost 5 bases, and 9 bases had no gene match. CDR3 in amino acids: CASSPTGGERTDTQYF. As DNA, the CDR3 is TGTGCCAGTAGTCCTACAGGGGGCGAGAGGACAGATACGCAGTATTTT.

This clone was counted a single time. The chain has TRBV11-2 and TRBJ1-5; tentatively, D is TRBD1 (5 bases). Trimming pared 0 bases from V and 6 bases from J, leaving 12 bases between. CDR3 size: 15 residues. From germline, CDR1 is SGHAT and CDR2 FQNNGV. The DNA for the CDR3 is TGTGCCAGCAGCTTAGATCGGGGGGGAGGTCAGCCCCAGCATTTT. Protein product: CASSLDRGGGQPQHF.

This sequence joins TRBV30 and TRBJ2-7, with 11 bases fitting TRBD1. J lost 3 bases, V lost 8 bases, and 3 bases had no gene match. CDR1 is GTSNPN and CDR2 is SVGIG in the germline V gene (reference sequence). This CDR3 comprises 12 residues. The CDR3 loop is CATGTGGYEQYF. CDR3 in DNA: TGTGCCACGGGGACAGGGGGCTACGAGCAGTACTTC.